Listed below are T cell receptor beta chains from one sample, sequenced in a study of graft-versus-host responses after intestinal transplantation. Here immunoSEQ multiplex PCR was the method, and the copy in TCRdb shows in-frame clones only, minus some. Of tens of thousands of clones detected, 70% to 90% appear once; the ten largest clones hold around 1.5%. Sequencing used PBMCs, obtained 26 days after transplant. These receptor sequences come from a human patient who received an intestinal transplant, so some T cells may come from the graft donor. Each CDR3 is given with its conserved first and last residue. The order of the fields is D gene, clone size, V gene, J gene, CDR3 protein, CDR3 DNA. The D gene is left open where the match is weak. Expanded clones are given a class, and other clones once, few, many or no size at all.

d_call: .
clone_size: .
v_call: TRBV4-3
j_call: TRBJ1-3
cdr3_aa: CASSQDRGLSGNTIYF
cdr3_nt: TGCGCCAGCAGCCAAGATAGGGGACTCTCTGGAAACACCATATATTTT

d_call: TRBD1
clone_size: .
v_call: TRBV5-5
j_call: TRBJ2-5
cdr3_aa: CASSNHRDRHQETQYF
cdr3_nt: TGTGCCAGCAGCAACCACCGGGACAGACATCAAGAGACCCAGTACTTC

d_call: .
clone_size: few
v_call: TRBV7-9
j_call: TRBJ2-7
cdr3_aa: CASSPSTGPPREEQYF
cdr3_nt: TGTGCCAGCAGCCCTTCCACCGGGCCCCCCCGGGAGGAGCAGTACTTC

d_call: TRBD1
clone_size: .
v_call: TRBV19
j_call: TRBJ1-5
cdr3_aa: CASSILQGQGLNQPQHF
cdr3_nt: TGTGCCAGTAGTATACTTCAGGGACAGGGACTCAATCAGCCCCAGCATTTT

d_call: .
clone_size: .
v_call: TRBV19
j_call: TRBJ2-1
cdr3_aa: CASSTFGQNEQFF
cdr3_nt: TGTGCCAGTAGTACCTTCGGACAGAATGAGCAGTTCTTC

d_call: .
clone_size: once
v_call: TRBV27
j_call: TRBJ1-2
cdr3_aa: CASSRVGGVYGYTF
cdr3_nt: TGTGCCAGCAGTCGCGTTGGGGGCGTCTATGGCTACACCTTC

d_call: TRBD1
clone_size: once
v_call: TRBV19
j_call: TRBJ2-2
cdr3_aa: CASSIDLFRGTGGGGLDGELFF
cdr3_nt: TGTGCCAGTAGTATAGATCTATTTCGGGGGACAGGGGGCGGGGGCCTGGACGGGGAGCTGTTTTTT

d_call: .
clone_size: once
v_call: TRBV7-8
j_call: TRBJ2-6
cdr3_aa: CASSAEVPQSRANVLTF
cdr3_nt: TGTGCCAGCAGCGCAGAGGTCCCACAAAGTCGGGCCAACGTCCTGACTTTC

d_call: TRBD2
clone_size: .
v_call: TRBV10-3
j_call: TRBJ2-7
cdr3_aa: CAISATSGRDTTYEQYF
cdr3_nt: TGTGCCATCAGTGCCACTAGCGGGAGGGATACGACCTACGAGCAGTACTTC

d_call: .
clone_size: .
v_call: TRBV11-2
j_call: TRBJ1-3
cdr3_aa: CASSLGRTVGNTIYF
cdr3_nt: TGTGCCAGCAGCTTAGGACGGACAGTTGGAAACACCATATATTTT

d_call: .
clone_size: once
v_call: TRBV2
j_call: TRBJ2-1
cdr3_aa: CASRPLSSYNEQFF
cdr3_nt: TGTGCCAGCAGGCCGCTGAGCTCCTACAATGAGCAGTTCTTC

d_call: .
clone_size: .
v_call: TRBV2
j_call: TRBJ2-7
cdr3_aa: CASSAQEYEQYF
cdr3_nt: TGTGCCAGCAGCGCACAGGAGTACGAGCAGTACTTC

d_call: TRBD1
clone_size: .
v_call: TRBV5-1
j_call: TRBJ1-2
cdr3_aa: CASSLGPGQGSSNYGYTF
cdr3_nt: TGCGCCAGCAGCTTGGGTCCCGGACAGGGGTCCTCTAACTATGGCTACACCTTC

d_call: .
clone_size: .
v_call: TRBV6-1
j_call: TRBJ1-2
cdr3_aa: CASRGPGDGYGYTF
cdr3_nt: TGTGCCAGCAGGGGTCCAGGGGATGGCTATGGCTACACCTTC

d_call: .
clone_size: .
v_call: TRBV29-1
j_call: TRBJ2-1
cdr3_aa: CSVMDRSNEQFF
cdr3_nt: TGCAGCGTTATGGACAGATCCAATGAGCAGTTCTTC

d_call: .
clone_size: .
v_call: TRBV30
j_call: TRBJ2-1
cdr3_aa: CAWNTGIRYNEQFF
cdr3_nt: TGTGCCTGGAACACAGGGATAAGGTACAATGAGCAGTTCTTC

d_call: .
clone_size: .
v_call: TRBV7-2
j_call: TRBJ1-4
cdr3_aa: CASSLYSQVVNEKLFF
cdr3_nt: TGTGCCAGCAGCTTGTACTCGCAAGTAGTTAATGAAAAACTGTTTTTT

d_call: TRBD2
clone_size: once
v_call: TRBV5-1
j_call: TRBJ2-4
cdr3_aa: CASSSHKLAGGKNIQYF
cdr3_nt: TGCGCCAGCAGCTCGCATAAGCTAGCGGGGGGGAAAAACATTCAGTACTTC

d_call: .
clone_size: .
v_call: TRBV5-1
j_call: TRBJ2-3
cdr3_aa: CASTTNDYSADTQYF
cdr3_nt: TGCGCCAGCACAACGAATGATTATAGCGCGGATACGCAGTATTTT

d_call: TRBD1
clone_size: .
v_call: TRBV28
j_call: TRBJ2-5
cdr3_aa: CASRRTGQETQYF
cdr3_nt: TGTGCCAGCAGAAGGACAGGGCAAGAGACCCAGTACTTC

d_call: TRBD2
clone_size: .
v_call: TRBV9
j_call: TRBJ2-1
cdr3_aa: CVSSHMREGLNSYNEQFF
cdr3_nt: TGTGTCAGCAGCCACATGCGGGAGGGTCTTAACTCCTACAATGAGCAGTTCTTC

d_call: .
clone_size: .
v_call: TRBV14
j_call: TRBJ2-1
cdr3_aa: CASSHAPGNEQFF
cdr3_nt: TGTGCCAGCAGCCACGCCCCCGGGAATGAGCAGTTCTTC

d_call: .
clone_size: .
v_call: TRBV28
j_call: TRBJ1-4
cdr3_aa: CASSQAGEEKLFF
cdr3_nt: TGTGCCAGCAGTCAAGCCGGGGAGGAAAAACTGTTTTTT

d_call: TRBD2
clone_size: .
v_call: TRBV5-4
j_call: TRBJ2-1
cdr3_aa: CASSPGLAGVRDNEQFF
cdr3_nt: TGTGCCAGCAGCCCGGGACTAGCGGGGGTGCGGGACAATGAGCAGTTCTTC

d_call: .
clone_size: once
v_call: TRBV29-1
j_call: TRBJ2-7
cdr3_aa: CSVEGTDRGPYEQYF
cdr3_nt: TGTAGCGTTGAAGGGACGGATCGAGGGCCGTACGAGCAGTACTTC

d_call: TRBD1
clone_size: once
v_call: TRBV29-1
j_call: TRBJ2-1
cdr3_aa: CSVVWGTGAYNEQFF
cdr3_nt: TGCAGCGTTGTATGGGGGACAGGGGCATACAATGAGCAGTTCTTC

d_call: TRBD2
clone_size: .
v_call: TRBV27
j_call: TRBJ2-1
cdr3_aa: CASSLGLAGGPHEQFF
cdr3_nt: TGTGCCAGCAGTTTAGGGTTAGCGGGGGGGCCGCATGAGCAGTTCTTC

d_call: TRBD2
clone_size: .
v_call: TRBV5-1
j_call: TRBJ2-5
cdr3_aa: CASSLALAGGAYQETQYF
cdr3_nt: TGCGCCAGCAGCTTGGCGCTAGCGGGGGGCGCGTACCAAGAGACCCAGTACTTC

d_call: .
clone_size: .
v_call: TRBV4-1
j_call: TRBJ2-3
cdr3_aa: CASSVLSASTDTQYF
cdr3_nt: TGCGCCAGCAGCGTCCTAAGTGCTAGCACAGATACGCAGTATTTT

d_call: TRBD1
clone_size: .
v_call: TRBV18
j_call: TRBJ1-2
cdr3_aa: CASSRQGARNNYGYTF
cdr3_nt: TGTGCCAGCTCACGACAGGGGGCGAGGAATAACTATGGCTACACCTTC

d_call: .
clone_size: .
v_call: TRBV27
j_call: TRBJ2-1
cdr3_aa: CASNAGVSEQFF
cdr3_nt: TGTGCCAGCAACGCCGGGGTGAGTGAGCAGTTCTTC

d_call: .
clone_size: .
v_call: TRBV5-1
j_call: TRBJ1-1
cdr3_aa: CASSFRGIMNTEAFF
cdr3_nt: TGCGCCAGCAGCTTTAGAGGCATCATGAACACTGAAGCTTTCTTT

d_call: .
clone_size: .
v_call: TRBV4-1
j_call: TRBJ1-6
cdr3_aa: CASSQDKGLPFHF
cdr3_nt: TGCGCCAGCAGCCAAGATAAGGGACTCCCCTTCCACTTT

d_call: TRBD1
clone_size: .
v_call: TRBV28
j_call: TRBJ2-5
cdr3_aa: CASSFGTGVQETQYF
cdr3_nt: TGTGCCAGCAGTTTTGGGACAGGGGTACAAGAGACCCAGTACTTC

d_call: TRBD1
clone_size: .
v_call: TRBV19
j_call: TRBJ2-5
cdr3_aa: CASSLTGTGETQYF
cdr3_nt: TGTGCCAGTAGTCTCACCGGGACAGGGGAGACCCAGTACTTC

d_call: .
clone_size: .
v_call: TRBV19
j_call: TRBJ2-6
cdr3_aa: CASMRRELSGANVLTF
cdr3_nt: TGTGCCAGTATGAGGCGGGAACTATCTGGGGCCAACGTCCTGACTTTC

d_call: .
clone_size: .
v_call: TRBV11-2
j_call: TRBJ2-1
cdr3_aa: CASSLVAYEQFF
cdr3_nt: TGTGCCAGCAGCTTAGTAGCCTACGAGCAGTTCTTC

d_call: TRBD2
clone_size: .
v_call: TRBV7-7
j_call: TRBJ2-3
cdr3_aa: CASSLAAGQDTQYF
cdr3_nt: TGTGCTAGCAGCTTAGCAGCGGGGCAAGATACGCAGTATTTT

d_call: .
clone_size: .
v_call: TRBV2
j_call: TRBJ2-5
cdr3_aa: CASSATPSQETQYF
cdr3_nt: TGTGCCAGCAGTGCCACACCCTCCCAAGAGACCCAGTACTTC

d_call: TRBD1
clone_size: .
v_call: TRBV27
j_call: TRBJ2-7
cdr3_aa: CASSQGAGGLYEQYF
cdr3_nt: TGTGCCAGCAGTCAAGGGGCAGGGGGTTTGTACGAGCAGTACTTC

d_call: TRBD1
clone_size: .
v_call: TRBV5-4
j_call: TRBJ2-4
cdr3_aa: CASSPGTEINIQYF
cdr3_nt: TGTGCCAGCAGCCCCGGGACAGAAATTAACATTCAGTACTTC

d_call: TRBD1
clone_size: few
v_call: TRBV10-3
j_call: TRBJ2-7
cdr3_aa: CAISAGTVDYEQYF
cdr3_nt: TGTGCCATCAGCGCTGGGACAGTAGATTACGAGCAGTACTTC

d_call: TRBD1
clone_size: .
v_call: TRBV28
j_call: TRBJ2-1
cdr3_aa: CASSLDRVRFF
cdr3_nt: TGTGCCAGCAGTCTGGACAGGGTGCGGTTCTTC

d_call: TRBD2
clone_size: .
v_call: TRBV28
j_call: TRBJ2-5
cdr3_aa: CASGLGLPGLAGIIETQYF
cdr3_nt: TGTGCCAGCGGACTCGGACTCCCGGGACTAGCGGGAATCATCGAGACCCAGTACTTC

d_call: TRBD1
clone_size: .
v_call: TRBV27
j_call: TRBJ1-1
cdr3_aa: CASSLGQTTEAFF
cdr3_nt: TGTGCCAGCAGTTTGGGACAGACCACTGAAGCTTTCTTT

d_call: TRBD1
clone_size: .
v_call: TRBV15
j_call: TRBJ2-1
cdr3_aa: CATSRAQGAGEQFF
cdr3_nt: TGTGCCACCAGCAGAGCACAGGGGGCCGGTGAGCAGTTCTTC

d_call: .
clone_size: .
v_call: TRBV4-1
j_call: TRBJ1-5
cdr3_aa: CASSVGGNNQPQHF
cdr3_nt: TGCGCCAGTTCCGTCGGGGGTAACAATCAGCCCCAGCATTTT

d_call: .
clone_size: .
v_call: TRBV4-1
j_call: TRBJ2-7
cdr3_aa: CASSQASAFGTYEQYF
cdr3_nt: TGCGCCAGCAGCCAAGCTAGCGCCTTCGGGACCTACGAGCAGTACTTC

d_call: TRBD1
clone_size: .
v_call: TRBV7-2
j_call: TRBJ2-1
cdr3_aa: CASSLIQGNEQFF
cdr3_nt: TGTGCCAGCAGCTTAATACAGGGGAATGAGCAGTTCTTC

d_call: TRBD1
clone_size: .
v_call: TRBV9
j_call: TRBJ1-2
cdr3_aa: CASSVEDRGRGYTF
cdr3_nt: TGTGCCAGCAGCGTAGAGGACAGGGGGCGAGGCTACACCTTC

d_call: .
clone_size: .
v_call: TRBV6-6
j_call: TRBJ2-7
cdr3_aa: CASRPTGSYEQYF
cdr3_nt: TGTGCCAGCAGACCCACAGGCTCTTACGAGCAGTACTTC

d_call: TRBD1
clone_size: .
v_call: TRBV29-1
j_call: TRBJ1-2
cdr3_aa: CSVGGQGPLRGYTF
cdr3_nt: TGCAGCGTTGGTGGACAGGGTCCCTTGCGTGGCTACACCTTC

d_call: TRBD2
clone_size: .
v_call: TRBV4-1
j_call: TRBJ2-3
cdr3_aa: CASSQILAGGTDTQYF
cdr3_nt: TGCGCCAGCAGCCAAATTCTAGCGGGAGGCACAGATACGCAGTATTTT

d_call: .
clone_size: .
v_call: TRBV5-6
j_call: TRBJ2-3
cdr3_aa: CASSVHRAADTQYF
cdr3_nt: TGTGCCAGCAGCGTCCACAGGGCCGCAGATACGCAGTATTTT